The 26 T cell receptor beta chains reported below all come from one sample, sequenced in a study of OX40 agonist ivuxolimab in advanced cancers. Libraries were built with the immunoSEQ multiplex PCR assay. The table was pulled from immuneACCESS by TCRdb, which kept in-frame rearrangements only. Such tables lose some clones; where checked, under half of the loss comes from unresolved V genes, and the rest has no known cause. The sample table holds some 51,000 clones, of which 70% to 90% were seen once. More than 9.5% of the sample rests with the top ten. Here the sequenced sample was CD4+ or CD8+ T cells sorted from blood, taken in a trial of the OX40 agonist ivuxolimab. These receptors originate from an adult with an advanced solid tumor such as melanoma, head and neck, liver or kidney cancer.

V gene TRBV7-6 combines with J gene TRBJ2-5, with D tentatively TRBD2 (5 bases). The closer fit of TRBJ2-7 to the DNA end suggests the J call may be wrong. From germline, CDR1 is SGHVS and CDR2 FNYEAQ. The CDR3 loop spans 13 amino acids. The CDR3 coding sequence is TGTGCCAGCAGCCCGGGGTGGGGCTACGAGCAGTACTTC. It translates to CASSPGWGYEQYF.

V usage is TRBV29-1 and J usage is TRBJ1-2; no clear D. CDR3 length: 11 amino acids. Germline-derived CDR1 and CDR2 are SQVTM and ANQGSEA. V was clipped by 1 base and J by 7 bases, with 7 bases between them. The CDR3 here is CSVEGVVGYTF. The CDR3 DNA sequence: TGCAGCGTTGAAGGGGTTGTTGGCTACACCTTC.

This sequence joins TRBV2 and TRBJ2-5; possible D gene TRBD2, 5 bases. From germline, CDR1 is SNHLY and CDR2 FYNNEI. Trimming stripped 1 base from V and 4 bases from J, with 10 bases between. This CDR3 is 14 amino acids long. DNA for the CDR3: TGTGCCAGCAGTGAAGGAACGGGGAGAGAGACCCAGTACTTC. It translates to CASSEGTGRETQYF.

The J gene is TRBJ1-1, the V gene TRBV11-3; no definite D call. CDR1 SGHNT and CDR2 YENEEA come from the germline V gene. This CDR3 spans 13 amino acids. V was trimmed by 3 bases and J by 3 bases, leaving 8 bases between them. Here the CDR3 reads CASSFQVDTEAFF. The CDR3 DNA reads TGTGCCAGCAGCTTCCAGGTAGACACTGAAGCTTTCTTT.

This chain connects TRBV7-3 to TRBJ2-7; 11 bases are shared with TRBD2. CDR1 and CDR2 from the germline V gene are SGHTA and FQGTGA. The CDR3 totals 18 residues. CDR3 DNA sequence: TGTGTAGCCCGACCCAGTTTCCCCGTGGTAGCGGGGGGGCACGAGCAGTACTTC. Encoded protein: CVARPSFPVVAGGHEQYF.

J is TRBJ1-1 and V is TRBV6-6; TRBD1 agrees at 7 bases. V was clipped by 6 bases and J by 4 bases; unmatched bases: 8. Germline CDR1 is MNHNY and CDR2 is SVGAGI (reference sequence). This CDR3 contains 14 residues. The CDR3 spells CASSRTGVGTEAFF. The CDR3 region has the DNA TGTGCCAGCAGCCGAACAGGGGTTGGCACTGAAGCTTTCTTT.

The genes are TRBV5-4 and TRBJ1-4; D remains unclear. There are 13 residues in the CDR3. V lost 5 bases and J 6 bases, leaving 11 bases between the germline ends. Germline lookup yields CDR1 SGHNT and CDR2 YYREEE (reference sequence). CDR3 protein: CASRRVGDEKLFF. DNA of the CDR3: TGTGCCAGCAGAAGGGTAGGAGATGAAAAACTGTTTTTT.

This clone has a single count. Within the sample, other DNA sequences also encode this same CDR3. The chain uses TRBV28 and TRBJ2-5; no definite D call. CDR3 size: 14 residues. Germline CDR1 reads MDHEN; CDR2 reads SYDVKM. Trimming removed 7 bases from V and 5 bases from J, with 17 bases in between. CDR3 protein: CASTPFSPRETQYF. The CDR3 coding sequence is TGTGCCAGCACCCCTTTTTCCCCGCGGGAGACCCAGTACTTC.

This rearrangement joins TRBV6-5 to TRBJ2-2; D is unclear. V lost 8 bases to trimming and J lost 0 bases, with 10 bases between them. Germline V gene sequence: CDR1 MNHEY, CDR2 SVGAGI. CDR3 size: 14 residues. CDR3 in amino acids: CASSRTPNTGELFF. The CDR3, as DNA: TGTGCCAGCTCAAGGACCCCGAACACCGGGGAGCTGTTTTTT.

The DNA of the CDR3 is TGTGCCAGCAGGCCGGGACAGTTCTACGAGCAGTACTTC. This encodes CASRPGQFYEQYF. The J gene is TRBJ2-7, the V gene TRBV6-6, with 7 positions matching TRBD1. From germline, CDR1 is MNHNY and CDR2 SVGAGI (reference sequence). The CDR3 covers 13 residues. V lost 6 bases and J lost 3; bases outside the gene matches: 5.

V gene TRBV9 combines with J gene TRBJ2-1; D gene ambiguous. The CDR3 totals 12 residues. Germline values: CDR1 SGDLS, CDR2 YYNGEE. Trimming removed 4 bases from V and 3 bases from J, with 5 bases in between. CDR3 nucleotides: TGTGCCAGCAGCCTCTACTACAATGAGCAGTTCTTC. It is translated as CASSLYYNEQFF.

The rearrangement uses TRBV6-5 and TRBJ2-7; 7 bases agree with TRBD2. The CDR3 is 16 residues long. CDR1 MNHEY and CDR2 SVGAGI come from the germline V gene. V was pared by 0 bases and J by 1 base, with 6 bases of the junction left unmatched. In DNA form, the CDR3 reads TGTGCCAGCAGTTACTCGGGGGGGATCGTTTCCTACGAGCAGTACTTC. This translates into CASSYSGGIVSYEQYF.

This clone came up a few times. This chain uses TRBV19 with TRBJ1-1; maybe TRBD1 (6 bases). CDR3 length: 13 residues. CDR1 is LNHDA, CDR2 SQIVND, per germline (reference sequence). Trimming pared 5 bases from V and 8 bases from J, leaving 15 bases between. CDR3 sequence (DNA): TGTGCCAGTAGTGACTTGGAACAGGGCGAAGCTTTCTTT. Protein sequence: CASSDLEQGEAFF.

This clone was observed once. This rearrangement joins TRBV11-2 to TRBJ1-1; D is ambiguous. Germline CDR1 SGHAT, CDR2 FQNNGV. The V end lost 1 base, the J end lost 4 bases, and 10 bases lay between the germline ends. The CDR3 covers 14 residues. Here the CDR3 reads CASSLAAGPTEAFF. In DNA form, the CDR3 reads TGTGCCAGCAGCTTAGCGGCAGGACCCACTGAAGCTTTCTTT.

The chain has TRBV12-5 and TRBJ2-3, with 9 bases fitting TRBD2. The CDR3 spans 14 residues. The V and J ends lost 3 bases and 4 bases, in that order; junction bases with no gene match: 2. Germline loops: CDR1 LGHNT, CDR2 FRNRAP. The CDR3 here is CASGFRTSADTQYF. CDR3 nucleotides: TGTGCTAGTGGTTTCCGGACTAGCGCAGATACGCAGTATTTT. Looking up the rest from reference TRBV12-5 and TRBJ2-3 gives the full variable domain: DARVTQTPRHKVTEMGQEVTMRCQPILGHNTVFWYRQTMMQGLELLAYFRNRAPLDDSGMPKDRFSAEMPDATLATLKIQPSEPRDSAVYFCASGFRTSADTQYFGPGTRLTVL.

This chain uses TRBV19 with TRBJ1-1; no firm D call. Trimming took 0 bases from V and 0 from J, leaving 11 bases between them. This CDR3 is built from 16 residues. CDR1 is LNHDA and CDR2 is SQIVND in the germline V gene (reference sequence). CDR3 in DNA: TGTGCCAGTAGTATAGAGGGCGGATCCTTGAACACTGAAGCTTTCTTT. As protein: CASSIEGGSLNTEAFF.

The V and J genes are TRBV27 and TRBJ2-2; the D gene could be TRBD1 or TRBD2 (6 bases each). The CDR3 has 16 residues. Germline V lookup: CDR1 MNHEY, CDR2 SMNVEV (reference sequence). V gave up 2 bases and J gave up 4 bases, with 14 bases separating them. The CDR3 loop is CASSLRGGHGTGELFF. The CDR3 coding sequence is TGTGCCAGCAGTTTAAGAGGGGGGCATGGCACCGGGGAGCTGTTTTTT.

V usage is TRBV2 and J usage is TRBJ2-6; D might be TRBD1 or TRBD2, each matching 5 bases. This CDR3 region has 14 residues. Per the germline V gene, CDR1 is SNHLY and CDR2 is FYNNEI. Trimming stripped 8 bases from V and 4 bases from J, with 12 bases between. The CDR3 DNA reads TGTGCCAGCTCGAGGGGTTCCGGGGCCAACGTCCTGACTTTC. Protein: CASSRGSGANVLTF.

The chain joins TRBV14 to TRBJ2-7; D is unclear. Germline V lookup: CDR1 SGHDN, CDR2 FVKESK. The CDR3 extends over 12 amino acids. Deletions cut 5 bases from V and 3 bases from J, with 8 bases between. This CDR3 is CASSEAYYEQYF. The CDR3 region has the DNA TGTGCCAGCAGCGAAGCCTACTACGAGCAGTACTTC.

The chain uses TRBV9 and TRBJ1-5; tentative D call: TRBD1 (5 bases). Germline CDR1 reads SGDLS; CDR2 reads YYNGEE. V was trimmed by 3 bases and J by 9 bases, leaving 13 bases between them. The CDR3 loop spans 13 amino acids. CDR3 protein: CASSAEGLGPQHF. The CDR3 DNA reads TGTGCCAGCAGCGCCGAGGGGCTGGGGCCCCAGCATTTT.

This rearrangement joins TRBV14 to TRBJ1-2, with 8 bases aligning to TRBD1. The CDR3 is made up of 16 amino acids. Germline V gives CDR1 SGHDN, CDR2 FVKESK. J lost 2 bases, V lost 0 bases, and 5 bases had no gene match. CDR3 amino acids: CASSQDWAGGNYGYTF. For the CDR3, the DNA is TGTGCCAGCAGCCAAGACTGGGCAGGGGGCAACTATGGCTACACCTTC.

The genes are TRBV27 and TRBJ1-2; D is unclear. The CDR3 is 12 residues long. In germline, CDR1 is MNHEY, CDR2 SMNVEV (reference sequence). V lost 5 bases and J lost 10, with 14 bases in between. The CDR3 nucleotides are TGTGCCAGCAGTCTTCCGGGTCAGAACTACACCTTC. This codes for CASSLPGQNYTF.

The chain uses TRBV9 and TRBJ2-5; D ambiguous. Between the trimmed V and J ends, which lost 2 bases and 2 bases, there was a span of 10 bases. The CDR3 covers 14 residues. Germline CDR1 reads SGDLS; CDR2 reads YYNGEE. The CDR3 region has the DNA TGTGCCAGCAGCGTGGTGGGGTCACAAGAGACCCAGTACTTC. Its translation is CASSVVGSQETQYF. The full variable domain, in which reference TRBV9 and TRBJ2-5 provide the parts outside the CDR3, is DSGVTQTPKHLITATGQRVTLRCSPRSGDLSVYWYQQSLDQGLQFLIQYYNGEERAKGNILERFSAQQFPDLHSELNLSSLELGDSALYFCASSVVGSQETQYFGPGTRLLVL.

The J gene is TRBJ2-2, the V gene TRBV10-2; D is perhaps TRBD2 (5 bases). The V gene lost 4 bases and the J gene lost 3 bases, with 9 bases spanning the gap. This CDR3 has 14 amino acids. CDR1 is WSHSY and CDR2 is SAAADI in the germline V gene. The CDR3 DNA sequence: TGCGCCAGCAGTGGTCCGGGGTACACCGGGGAGCTGTTTTTT. It is translated as CASSGPGYTGELFF.

V gene TRBV12-5 combines with J gene TRBJ2-7; possibly TRBD1 for D (8 bases). CDR1 is LGHNT and CDR2 is FRNRAP in the germline V gene. The CDR3 spans 15 residues. Trimming left V 5 bases short and J 2 bases short, with 16 bases between. The CDR3 is CASGPSTGGAYEQYF. The CDR3 DNA reads as TGTGCTAGTGGTCCCAGCACAGGGGGGGCCTACGAGCAGTACTTC.

The V call is TRBV5-4, the J call TRBJ1-2, with a possible D match to TRBD1 (6 bases). With 0 bases removed from V and 0 bases from J, the gap between germline ends came to 12 bases. Germline CDR1 is SGHNT and CDR2 is YYREEE (reference sequence). The CDR3 has 16 amino acids. CDR3 DNA sequence: TGTGCCAGCAGCTTGGAGGGGGGCCGTTCTAACTATGGCTACACCTTC. As protein: CASSLEGGRSNYGYTF.